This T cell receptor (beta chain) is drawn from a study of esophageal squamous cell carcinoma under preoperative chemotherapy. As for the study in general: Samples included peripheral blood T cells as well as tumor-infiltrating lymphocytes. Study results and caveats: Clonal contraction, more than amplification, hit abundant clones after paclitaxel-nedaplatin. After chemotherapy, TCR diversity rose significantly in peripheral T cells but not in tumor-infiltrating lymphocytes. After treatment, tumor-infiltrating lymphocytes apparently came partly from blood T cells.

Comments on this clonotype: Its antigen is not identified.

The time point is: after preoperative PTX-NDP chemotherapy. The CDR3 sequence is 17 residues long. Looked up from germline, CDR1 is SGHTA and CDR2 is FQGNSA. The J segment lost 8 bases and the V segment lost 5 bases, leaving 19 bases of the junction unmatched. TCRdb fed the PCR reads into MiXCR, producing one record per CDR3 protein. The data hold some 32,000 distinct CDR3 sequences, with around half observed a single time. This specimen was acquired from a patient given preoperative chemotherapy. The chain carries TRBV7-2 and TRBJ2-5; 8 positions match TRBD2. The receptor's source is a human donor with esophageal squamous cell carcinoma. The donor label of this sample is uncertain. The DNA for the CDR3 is TGTGCCAGCAGCCCCACGCTGGGCGGGGGGCAACCCAATACCCAGTACTTC. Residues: CASSPTLGGGQPNTQYF.